The present entry profiles one TCR beta chain with its context. The antigen remains undetermined. PBMCs, at least 6 million per sample, were isolated. A sample-barcoded 5' primer and a J-beta primer mix were used in a second PCR of roughly 7 to 11 cycles. MiXCR, applied by TCRdb to the 5' RACE reads, yields one record per CDR3 protein. Of more than 700,000 distinct CDR3 sequences listed, roughly 53% are singletons. The CDR3 is 14 amino acids. J was trimmed by 4 bases and V by 7 bases; bases with no gene match: 6. The data originate from a study of blood T cells in healthy people across ages. Looking at the study overall: About one barcoded beta molecule per two T cells was the capture yield of template switching.

Whole-study findings and limits: Both higher diversity and more naive CD4+ cells marked long-lived donors when set against aged donors.

The TCR originated in an older man in good health. Sequenced input: blood. The rearrangement joins TRBV12-3 or TRBV12-4 to TRBJ2-1; TRBD1 matches at 8 bases. The CDR3 nucleotides read TGTGCCAGCAACGGACAGGGTATTTACAATGAGCAGTTCTTC. As protein: CASNGQGIYNEQFF.